The source of this TCR beta chain is a study of blood T cell repertoires in COVID-19. Across the study: Some COVID-19 samples were acute and others convalescent; all came from the United States, Italy and Spain. In each case, the material was cDNA or gDNA derived from T cells, B-cell-depleted T cells, or PBMCs.

The CDR3 length is 14 residues. Germline-derived CDR1 and CDR2 are MNHEY and SMNVEV (reference sequence). V shed 6 bases and J 8 bases; nucleotides not matched to a gene: 9. How the authors handled the data: Amplification of reference gene primers provided the estimated nucleated cell counts. The method was immunoSEQ multiplex PCR; TCRdb's version includes in-frame clones alone and lacks a portion of them. V, J and clone size derive from that table, while D and trimming were established from the DNA sequence. Among approximately 94,000 clones listed, around 80% were seen once. The sequence was obtained from a human donor in a cohort sampled during active COVID-19. V gene TRBV27 combines with J gene TRBJ1-4, with 7 bases fitting TRBD1. The sample consisted of peripheral blood. This CDR3 is CASRHGTEKEKLFF. Here the CDR3 DNA reads TGTGCCAGCAGACACGGGACAGAGAAGGAAAAACTGTTTTTT.